This T cell receptor beta chain stems from a study of cytomegalovirus exposure and HLA in healthy donors. Whole-study findings and limits: Productive status was seen about 90% or about 30% of the time for most TCR beta V segments in an earlier analysis.

Worth noting for this clone: Its target is unknown.

PCR used 60 Vbeta primers and 13 Jbeta primers. Data came from immunoSEQ multiplex PCR; TCRdb stores just in-frame clones and leaves some out. The sample has over 150,000 clones; less than 90% are singletons. Trimming removed 4 bases from V and 7 bases from J; junction bases left unmatched: 8. The CDR3 is made up of 15 amino acids. CDR1 and CDR2 (germline): LNHNV, YYDKDF (reference sequence). Every donor was a healthy person donating bone marrow. The chain links TRBV15 to TRBJ2-1; 9 positions match TRBD2. Sequencing was carried out using PBMCs. The source is a girl under three years old in good health and CMV-seronegative. In DNA, the CDR3 is TGTGCCACCAGCATTAGACGGACTAGCGTGAATGAGCAGTTCTTC. It encodes CATSIRRTSVNEQFF.